The 8 T cell receptor beta chains below come from one sample, sequenced in a study of T cells in Graves' hyperthyroidism and ophthalmopathy. The CDR3 regions of TCR beta were amplified from RNA transcripts. The TCR CDR3 first-round RT-PCR relied on the HTBI primer set. Each CDR3 protein is one row after TCRdb ran MiXCR on the multiplex PCR reads. This table holds some 500,000 distinct CDR3 sequences, roughly 15% found once. Sequencing used blood. The receptors shown here come from a woman aged 25 to 39 with Graves' ophthalmopathy.

The CDR3 is CASSPRQWNYGYTF. CDR3 DNA sequence: TGTGCCAGCAGCCCGAGACAGTGGAACTATGGCTACACCTTC. The chain uses TRBV7-2 and TRBJ1-2, with TRBD1 as a possible D gene (5 bases). Germline V CDR1 and CDR2: SGHTA, FQGNSA. The CDR3 extends over 14 amino acids. V was shortened by 5 bases and J by 2 bases, with 12 bases between the two germline ends.

V and J are TRBV20-1 and TRBJ2-5; D is ambiguous. Germline V gene lookup returns CDR1 DFQATT and CDR2 SNEGSKA (reference sequence). The CDR3 extends over 14 amino acids. Trimming took off 3 bases at V and 2 bases at J, with 13 bases between the two ends. The CDR3 DNA is TGCAGTGCTAGTCCGGCCAACATACAAGAGACCCAGTACTTC. Amino acid sequence: CSASPANIQETQYF.

The chain carries TRBV28 and TRBJ2-5; 8 bases align to TRBD1. Germline trimming cut 3 bases from V and 5 bases from J; bases unmatched to any gene: 8. This CDR3 has 15 amino acids. Germline V gene data show CDR1 as MDHEN and CDR2 as SYDVKM. The CDR3 region has the DNA TGTGCCAGCAGTTTTCGACAGGGGCGACGGGAGACCCAGTACTTC. Its protein is CASSFRQGRRETQYF.

This clonotype was counted ten times or more. The V gene is TRBV5-5, the J gene TRBJ1-6; 9 nucleotides align to TRBD1. Germline assignment: CDR1 SGHKS and CDR2 YYEKEE (reference sequence). The CDR3 has 15 residues. V was clipped by 0 bases and J by 8 bases; unmatched bases: 3. CDR3 sequence reads: CASSLADRGYSPLHF. The CDR3 DNA reads as TGTGCCAGCAGCTTGGCGGACAGGGGCTATTCACCCCTCCACTTT.

This clonotype was found many times. The chain uses TRBV2 and TRBJ2-7; D is unresolved. V lost 3 bases and J 0 bases, leaving 9 bases between the germline ends. The CDR3 totals 14 residues. CDR1 and CDR2 (germline): SNHLY, FYNNEI. CDR3 DNA sequence: TGTGCCAGCAGTGAGGAAGCCTTCTCCTACGAGCAGTACTTC. It specifies CASSEEAFSYEQYF.

This clonotype has a handful of counts. CDR3 nucleotides: TGTGCCAGTAGTGAGGGCCCGGAGGACACTGAAGCTTTCTTT. This translates into CASSEGPEDTEAFF. This sequence joins TRBV19 and TRBJ1-1; D is unclear. Germline loops: CDR1 LNHDA, CDR2 SQIVND (reference sequence). Trimming shortened V by 5 bases and J by 3 bases, and 13 bases separated the two germline ends. CDR3 size: 14 residues.

The chain is built from TRBV7-9 and TRBJ1-2; 7 bases fit TRBD1. The CDR3 has 14 amino acids. The junction had 11 bases not matched to a gene; V was cut back by 5 bases and J by 8 bases. Looked up from germline, CDR1 is SEHNR and CDR2 is FQNEAQ (reference sequence). Here the CDR3 DNA reads TGTGCCAGCAGCCCACACGACAGGGTAGCCGGCTACACCTTC. It specifies CASSPHDRVAGYTF.

This clonotype was seen at least ten times. This sequence joins TRBV20-1 and TRBJ1-1, with 11 nucleotides matching TRBD1. This CDR3 spans 12 amino acids. V was clipped by 6 bases and J by 4 bases; unmatched bases: 1. Germline loops: CDR1 DFQATT, CDR2 SNEGSKA (reference sequence). CDR3 sequence: CSAGQGVTEAFF. The CDR3 region has the DNA TGCAGTGCGGGACAGGGGGTCACTGAAGCTTTCTTT.